The entry below describes one T cell receptor beta chain. Antigen: not known. This entry belongs to a study of cytomegalovirus exposure and HLA in healthy donors. PCR involved 60 Vbeta and 13 Jbeta primers. The table came from immunoSEQ multiplex PCR; TCRdb's copy has only in-frame clones and leaves some out. This table lists roughly 120,000 clones. Trimming took 4 bases from V and 6 from J; bases not matched to a gene: 10. The germline V gene encodes CDR1 LGHNA and CDR2 YSLEER. This CDR3 has 17 residues. Study results and limitations: Reported findings show TCR beta sequences accurately forecast HLA-A and HLA-B alleles in most subjects. Both high specificity and high sensitivity reportedly marked the classifier's diagnosis of cytomegalovirus status.

Sequencing was done on a sample of PBMCs. The chain is built from TRBV4-3 and TRBJ2-1, with 12 bases that match TRBD2. This TCR derives from a man aged 25-45 years in good health and CMV-seronegative. For the CDR3, the DNA is TGCGCCAGCAGCCCTCAACCCGGACTAGCGGGATCCAATGAGCAGTTCTTC. This codes for CASSPQPGLAGSNEQFF.